What follows are 19 T cell receptor beta chains derived from one specimen sequenced in a study of blood T cells in healthy people across ages. The second PCR ran roughly 6 to 12 cycles with a sample-barcoded 5' primer and J-beta primers. Via MiXCR, TCRdb re-called the 5' RACE reads, giving one row per CDR3 protein. The repertoire consists of some 920,000 distinct CDR3 sequences, with roughly 51% occurring once and the leading ten covering about a fifth. Sequences were obtained from blood. Source of these receptors: a woman in her sixties or seventies in good health.

The chain links TRBV29-1 to TRBJ2-5; TRBD1 agrees at 8 bases. The germline V gene has CDR1 SQVTM and CDR2 ANQGSEA. CDR3 length equals 11 residues. V lost 2 bases to trimming and J lost 10 bases; unmatched junction nucleotides: 3. CDR3 sequence reads: CSVEHTGGQYF. The CDR3 DNA follows: TGCAGCGTTGAACATACAGGGGGCCAGTACTTC.

The chain employs TRBV6-2 or TRBV6-3 and TRBJ2-7; 10 nucleotides align to TRBD2. Germline CDR1 reads MNHEY; CDR2 reads SVGEGT. V shed 6 bases and J 7 bases; nucleotides not matched to a gene: 6. This CDR3 region has 13 residues. The CDR3 DNA is TGTGCCAGCAGGCCCCCAGCGGGAGGGGAGCAGTACTTC. Amino acid sequence: CASRPPAGGEQYF.

The CDR3 region is CASSLLPLGVRSQGHEQFF. CDR3 bases: TGTGCCAGCAGTTTATTACCCCTAGGGGTGAGAAGCCAAGGTCATGAGCAGTTCTTC. V usage is TRBV28 and J usage is TRBJ2-1, with TRBD1 as a possible D gene (5 bases). This CDR3 contains 19 residues. CDR1 is MDHEN and CDR2 is SYDVKM in the germline V gene. V was pared by 1 base and J by 8 bases, with 27 bases between. Complete variable domain (other parts from reference TRBV28 and TRBJ2-1): DVKVTQSSRYLVKRTGEKVFLECVQDMDHENMFWYRQDPGLGLRLIYFSYDVKMKEKGDIPEGYSVSREKKERFSLILESASTNQTSMYLCASSLLPLGVRSQGHEQFFGPGTRLTVL.

This rearrangement joins TRBV7-6 to TRBJ2-3; 15 bases are shared with TRBD2. The CDR3 totals 19 residues. V shed 5 bases and J 4 bases; nucleotides not matched to a gene: 13. CDR1 SGHVS and CDR2 FNYEAQ come from the germline V gene. The CDR3 loop reads CASSPHPGLAGGSPDTQYF. The CDR3 region has the DNA TGTGCCAGCAGCCCACATCCGGGACTAGCGGGAGGTTCGCCAGATACGCAGTATTTT. The variable domain in full, with the rest retrieved from reference TRBV7-6 and TRBJ2-3, is GAGVSQSPRYKVTKRGQDVALRCDPISGHVSLYWYRQALGQGPEFLTYFNYEAQQDKSGLPNDRFSAERPEGSISTLTIQRTEQRDSAMYRCASSPHPGLAGGSPDTQYFGPGTRLTVL.

This rearrangement joins TRBV3-2 to TRBJ2-5. TRBV3-2 is listed as a pseudogene. The CDR3 loop spans 10 amino acids. The CDR3 bases are TGTGCCAGCAGCGCAGGTGACCAGTACTTC. Protein product: CASSAGDQYF.

The genes are TRBV7-2 and TRBJ2-3; 7 bases are a match to TRBD2. This CDR3 contains 15 residues. V shed 5 bases, J shed 0 bases, and the junction held 5 bases outside the gene matches. Germline V CDR1 and CDR2: SGHTA, FQGNSA. CDR3 bases: TGTGCCAGCAGCATGAGCGGGACTAGCACAGATACGCAGTATTTT. Amino acid sequence: CASSMSGTSTDTQYF. Full variable domain (missing parts from reference TRBV7-2 and TRBJ2-3): GAGVSQSPSNKVTEKGKDVELRCDPISGHTALYWYRQSLGQGLEFLIYFQGNSAPDKSGLPSDRFSAERTGGSVSTLTIQRTQQEDSAVYLCASSMSGTSTDTQYFGPGTRLTVL.

This rearrangement joins TRBV20-1 to TRBJ2-3; 9 nucleotides match TRBD2. This CDR3 is built from 14 residues. Per the germline V gene, CDR1 is DFQATT and CDR2 is SNEGSKA (reference sequence). V shed 5 bases and J 4 bases; nucleotides not matched to a gene: 7. CDR3 sequence reads: CSALVSGSADTQYF. CDR3 DNA sequence: TGCAGTGCTCTGGTTAGCGGGAGCGCAGATACGCAGTATTTT.

This chain joins TRBV27 and TRBJ2-1; 7 bases are a match to TRBD2. Matching the DNA end better, TRBJ2-7 makes the J call doubtful. CDR3 length equals 16 residues. Germline lookup yields CDR1 MNHEY and CDR2 SMNVEV (reference sequence). CDR3 bases: TGTGCCAGCAGTTTATTCGGCGGGAGCTCCTATAATGAGCAGTACTTC. Protein product: CASSLFGGSSYNEQYF.

The J gene is TRBJ2-5, the V gene TRBV7-9; D uncertain. Germline V gene sequence: CDR1 SEHNR, CDR2 FQNEAQ (reference sequence). The V gene lost 5 bases and the J gene lost 2 bases, with 18 bases spanning the gap. The CDR3 spans 16 residues. The CDR3, as DNA: TGTGCCAGCAGCCCCCCCCGGCCGCTCATACAAGAGACCCAGTACTTC. It specifies CASSPPRPLIQETQYF.

The V call is TRBV28, the J call TRBJ2-7; the D is unclear. The CDR3 is made up of 15 amino acids. Trimming removed 3 bases at V and 2 bases at J, with 14 bases between. Germline V gene sequence: CDR1 MDHEN, CDR2 SYDVKM. In DNA form, the CDR3 reads TGTGCCAGCAGTTTCCCAGCACGGATACCCTACGAGCAGTACTTC. It is translated as CASSFPARIPYEQYF.

The chain is built from TRBV11-2 and TRBJ2-3, with no clear D. The length of the CDR3 is 13 residues. Trimming took off 5 bases at V and 5 bases at J, with 11 bases between the two ends. Germline CDR1 SGHAT, CDR2 FQNNGV. This CDR3 is CASSHGTGDTQYF. The DNA of the CDR3 is TGTGCCAGCAGCCACGGTACCGGAGATACGCAGTATTTT. The whole variable domain, remainder taken from reference TRBV11-2 and TRBJ2-3, is EAGVAQSPRYKIIEKRQSVAFWCNPISGHATLYWYQQILGQGPKLLIQFQNNGVVDDSQLPKDRFSAERLKGVDSTLKIQPAKLEDSAVYLCASSHGTGDTQYFGPGTRLTVL.

The rearrangement links TRBV7-2 to TRBJ2-5; D unresolved. Per the germline V gene, CDR1 is SGHTA and CDR2 is FQGNSA. V dropped 5 bases and J dropped 7 bases, with 11 bases sitting between them. The CDR3 totals 12 residues. CDR3 in amino acids: CASSIIGGTQYF. CDR3 sequence (DNA): TGTGCCAGCAGCATCATTGGTGGGACCCAGTACTTC. The whole variable domain, filled in from reference TRBV7-2 and TRBJ2-5, reads GAGVSQSPSNKVTEKGKDVELRCDPISGHTALYWYRQSLGQGLEFLIYFQGNSAPDKSGLPSDRFSAERTGGSVSTLTIQRTQQEDSAVYLCASSIIGGTQYFGPGTRLLVL.

This chain links TRBV4-1 with TRBJ2-5; a weak D match, TRBD1 (5 bases). There are 16 residues in the CDR3. Trimming stripped 5 bases from V and 1 base from J, with 17 bases between. Germline V gene data show CDR1 as MGHRA and CDR2 as YSYEKL. CDR3 sequence (DNA): TGCGCCAGCAGCTCAGGGCACCCTTCCACCCAAGAGACCCAGTACTTC. It yields the protein CASSSGHPSTQETQYF.

The CDR3: CASSYPFRDSEQFF. The CDR3 DNA reads TGTGCCAGCAGTTACCCGTTTCGGGATAGTGAGCAGTTCTTC. The V call is TRBV6-6, the J call TRBJ2-1, with D possibly TRBD2 on 5 matching bases. Germline CDR1 and CDR2: MNHNY and SVGAGI (reference sequence). This CDR3 spans 14 amino acids. The germline V and J ends were trimmed by 2 bases and 9 bases, with 14 bases remaining between them.

In its sample, this clonotype was seen a few times. V and J are TRBV20-1 and TRBJ2-4, with 7 bases matching TRBD1. This CDR3 has 13 residues. CDR1 DFQATT and CDR2 SNEGSKA come from the germline V gene (reference sequence). V was clipped by 3 bases and J by 4 bases; unmatched bases: 3. This CDR3 is CSARPGQKNIQYF. The CDR3 nucleotides read TGCAGTGCTAGGCCGGGACAGAAAAACATTCAGTACTTC.

The rearrangement uses TRBV5-6 and TRBJ2-5; 8 bases fit TRBD2. V shed 3 bases and J 4 bases; nucleotides not matched to a gene: 11. The length of the CDR3 is 16 residues. Germline V CDR1 and CDR2: SGHDT, YYEEEE. The DNA for the CDR3 is TGTGCCAGCAGCTCGGGGCTCTGGCGGGAGGTAGAGACCCAGTACTTC. It translates to CASSSGLWREVETQYF.

V is TRBV9 and J is TRBJ2-6; TRBD1 matches at 8 bases. The CDR3 contains 18 residues. Germline V CDR1 and CDR2: SGDLS, YYNGEE. With V trimmed by 4 bases and J by 6 bases, 15 bases remained unmatched. CDR3 protein: CASSPAGQAARVANVLTF. As DNA, the CDR3 is TGTGCCAGCAGCCCTGCGGGACAGGCCGCCCGAGTGGCCAACGTCCTGACTTTC.

The sample holds a few counts of this clonotype. This chain connects TRBV5-1 to TRBJ2-6, with 7 bases fitting TRBD1. The trim removed 2 bases at V and 1 base at J, leaving 6 bases unmatched. This CDR3 has 17 amino acids. The germline CDR1 and CDR2 sequences are SGHRS and YFSETQ. The DNA of the CDR3 is TGCGCCAGCAGCTTAAGGGACAGCAAATCTGGGGCCAACGTCCTGACTTTC. As protein: CASSLRDSKSGANVLTF.

The chain joins TRBV20-1 to TRBJ1-1, with TRBD1 as a possible D gene (5 bases). Germline values: CDR1 DFQATT, CDR2 SNEGSKA (reference sequence). This CDR3 has 12 residues. The CDR3 region is CSAPGHNTEAFF. For the CDR3, the DNA is TGCAGCGCGCCAGGACACAACACTGAAGCTTTCTTT.